Sequencing of this TCR beta chain was carried out in a study of human T cells and chemical hapten exposure. About the research overall: Per-sample TCR yield variation was attributed mainly to small pooled library volume differences.

This clonotype has just a few counts. Each cDNA molecule in the library carried unique molecular identifiers. TCRdb ran MiXCR on the RACE reads and lists one entry per CDR3 protein. This sample yields fewer than 85,000 distinct CDR3 sequences, of which about 8.6% are seen a single time; roughly 1.4% belongs to the top ten. Noted time point: healthy volunteer bleed at 6 weeks. The authors' total RNA extraction used unfractionated whole blood. The TCR originated in a male donor in good health. Some clones in this sample may be carry-over from other donors' samples. Sequenced material: whole blood.

CDR3 protein: CASSARGRPYGYTF. CDR3 coding DNA: TGTGCCAGCAGCGCCAGGGGCCGTCCCTATGGCTACACCTTC. The chain combines TRBV7-2 with TRBJ1-2, with D possibly TRBD1 on 6 matching bases. The CDR3 is 14 residues long. V lost 5 bases and J lost 4, with 14 bases in between. CDR1 SGHTA and CDR2 FQGNSA come from the germline V gene.